Listed below are T cell receptor beta chains from one sample, sequenced in a study of beta chain features in type 1 diabetes. The data were produced by immunoSEQ multiplex PCR, yet TCRdb's version contains in-frame clones alone and is incomplete. The sample holds 300,000 to 450,000 clones, over 10% seen once. Source material: naive CD4+ T cells from blood. The receptors stem from a man between 18 and 35 years old in good health. Both conserved end residues are part of each CDR3. A D gene is named only where the DNA matches it firmly. Clone size is shown for a subset of rows, as once, few, many or a class of expanded clone.

V	J	size	D	DNA	CDR3
TRBV20-1	TRBJ2-3	-	-	TGCAGTGCTAGGGGCGGACAGACGCAGTATTTT	CSARGGQTQYF
TRBV7-2	TRBJ1-2	-	-	TGTGCCAGCAGCTTAGCGCTTCCGGGGGGCTACACCTTC	CASSLALPGGYTF
TRBV19	TRBJ1-6	-	TRBD1	TGTGCCAGTAGTATGTTTGCGACAGGGAATTCACCCCTCCACTTT	CASSMFATGNSPLHF
TRBV28	TRBJ1-6	-	TRBD1	TGTGCCAGCAGTCCCCCAGGGGGCATTTCACCCCTCCACTTT	CASSPPGGISPLHF
TRBV27	TRBJ2-7	few	-	TGTGCCAGCAGTCCCACAGCGGAGCGCTACGAGCAGTACTTC	CASSPTAERYEQYF
TRBV19	TRBJ2-7	-	-	TGTGCCAGTCGGAATCAGGCCTACGAGCAGTACTTC	CASRNQAYEQYF
TRBV7-9	TRBJ1-1	-	-	TGTGCCAGCAGCTTAAGGCATCAGGGCACTGAAGCTTTCTTT	CASSLRHQGTEAFF
TRBV5-1	TRBJ2-1	-	-	TGCGCCAGCAGCTTGTTGGCGGGCGATCTATACAATGAGCAGTTCTTC	CASSLLAGDLYNEQFF
TRBV20-1	TRBJ1-1	-	-	TGCAGTGTAATCCGGTTAGAAGCTTTCTTT	CSVIRLEAFF
TRBV2	TRBJ2-3	-	-	TGTGCTATCGCCCAGGAGGCCACAGATACGCAGTATTTT	CAIAQEATDTQYF
TRBV5-4	TRBJ2-5	many	-	TGTGCCAGCAGCTTGGGGCTGTCGGAGACCCAGTACTTC	CASSLGLSETQYF
TRBV7-2	TRBJ2-6	few	TRBD1	TGTGCCAGCAGCTCGCGGGGACAGGGGGCCGGGGCCAACGTCCTGACTTTC	CASSSRGQGAGANVLTF
TRBV7-3	TRBJ2-1	few	TRBD2	TGTGCCAGCAGCTTAAGACTAGCGGGGGCCCACAATGAGCAGTTCTTC	CASSLRLAGAHNEQFF
TRBV29-1	TRBJ1-1	-	-	TGCAGCGCGGACAGTCTGAACACTGAAGCTTTCTTT	CSADSLNTEAFF
TRBV4-2	TRBJ2-3	few	TRBD2	TGTGCCAGCAGCCAAGATCGAGAAAGCGGGAGTCGGTATTTT	CASSQDRESGSRYF
TRBV27	TRBJ1-5	-	-	TGTGCCAGCGGAACCCCCGACACCGACCCTAGCAATCAGCCCCAGCATTTT	CASGTPDTDPSNQPQHF
TRBV6-6	TRBJ2-2	-	-	TGTGCCAGCAGTTACGAAGGGGCAGGCGGGGAGCTGTTTTTT	CASSYEGAGGELFF